This passage covers 15 T cell receptor beta chains from one sample sequenced in a study of blood T cell repertoires in COVID-19. Generated by immunoSEQ multiplex PCR, the TCRdb table keeps only in-frame clones and is missing some. The data show roughly 150,000 clones, about 85% seen once. The specimen sequenced was peripheral blood. The receptors here all came from a woman aged 55-69 years with COVID-19, enrolled during active disease.

This clone was detected only a few times. The CDR3 region has the DNA TGTGCCACCAGCACCTTTACCGGGACTAGCTACGAGCAGTACTTC. This codes for CATSTFTGTSYEQYF. J is TRBJ2-7 and V is TRBV15; the match to TRBD2 covers 8 bases. Germline-derived CDR1 and CDR2 are LNHNV and YYDKDF (reference sequence). Germline trimming cut 4 bases from V and 3 bases from J; bases unmatched to any gene: 8. There are 15 residues in the CDR3.

The V and J genes are TRBV5-8 and TRBJ2-7, with unresolved D. Germline CDR1 is SGHTS and CDR2 is YDEGEE. V was clipped by 1 base and J by 5 bases, with 13 bases between them. The CDR3 is 14 amino acids. The DNA of the CDR3 is TGTGCCAGCAGCTTGAGCTTCCTTCGGGACGAGCAGTACGTC. Its protein is CASSLSFLRDEQYV.

The chain couples TRBV5-1 to TRBJ1-3, with 7 nucleotides matching TRBD1. Per germline, CDR1 SGHRS and CDR2 YFSETQ. Trimming removed 5 bases from V and 6 bases from J; junction bases left unmatched: 8. This CDR3 spans 14 amino acids. Here the CDR3 reads CASSSGGWANTIYF. The CDR3 DNA reads as TGCGCCAGCAGTTCAGGGGGTTGGGCAAACACCATATATTTT.

The DNA of the CDR3 is TGTGCCAGCAGCGAAAAAAGGAGCTCCTACAATGAGCAGTTCTTC. Encoded protein: CASSEKRSSYNEQFF. J is TRBJ2-1 and V is TRBV2; D is undetermined. Germline values: CDR1 SNHLY, CDR2 FYNNEI. Trimming pared 6 bases from V and 0 bases from J, leaving 12 bases between. There are 15 residues in the CDR3. Full variable domain (outside the CDR3, taken from reference TRBV2 and TRBJ2-1): EPEVTQTPSHQVTQMGQEVILRCVPISNHLYFYWYRQILGQKVEFLVSFYNNEISEKSEIFDDQFSVERPDGSNFTLKIRSTKLEDSAMYFCASSEKRSSYNEQFFGPGTRLTVL.

This chain joins TRBV5-4 and TRBJ2-3, with 7 bases that match TRBD2. Germline CDR1 SGHNT, CDR2 YYREEE (reference sequence). Trimming cost V 1 base and J 4 bases; bases outside gene matches: 6. The CDR3 has 15 residues. The CDR3 spells CASSLRAGEADTQYF. The CDR3 coding sequence is TGTGCCAGCAGCTTGAGGGCGGGAGAGGCAGATACGCAGTATTTT.

Concerning this clone: Other DNA variants within this sample encode the same CDR3. The chain combines TRBV9 with TRBJ1-3; D uncertain. The CDR3 is 13 residues long. The germline gives CDR1 SGDLS, CDR2 YYNGEE. The ends were cut back, 0 bases at V and 3 bases at J, with 4 bases in the middle. CDR3 nucleotide sequence: TGTGCCAGCAGCGTAGACGGTGGAAACACCATATATTTT. It specifies CASSVDGGNTIYF.

This CDR3 reads CASRTDNYGYTF. Written as DNA, the CDR3 is TGTGCCAGCAGGACAGATAACTATGGCTACACCTTC. The chain links TRBV25-1 to TRBJ1-2, with D possibly matching TRBD1 (5 bases). Germline V CDR1 and CDR2: MGHDK, SYGVNS. V was clipped by 6 bases and J by 1 base, with 6 bases between them. The CDR3 extends over 12 amino acids.

The V call is TRBV9, the J call TRBJ1-3; D may be TRBD1 (5 bases). V lost 4 bases and J 0 bases, leaving 17 bases between the germline ends. Germline lookup yields CDR1 SGDLS and CDR2 YYNGEE. The CDR3 is 17 residues long. The CDR3 region has the DNA TGTGCCAGCAGCCCCTCCTTCAGGGAAGTCTCTGGAAACACCATATATTTT. Its translation is CASSPSFREVSGNTIYF. Looking up the rest from reference TRBV9 and TRBJ1-3 gives the full variable domain: DSGVTQTPKHLITATGQRVTLRCSPRSGDLSVYWYQQSLDQGLQFLIQYYNGEERAKGNILERFSAQQFPDLHSELNLSSLELGDSALYFCASSPSFREVSGNTIYFGEGSWLTVV.

The V gene is TRBV7-9, the J gene TRBJ2-2; 12 nucleotides align to TRBD2. Germline V gives CDR1 SEHNR, CDR2 FQNEAQ (reference sequence). This CDR3 is 18 amino acids long. After removal of 0 bases from V and 5 bases from J, the junction contained 7 bases not matched to a gene. The CDR3 region is CASSLATSGRVWTGELFF. The CDR3 nucleotides are TGTGCCAGCAGCTTAGCGACTAGCGGGAGAGTATGGACCGGGGAGCTGTTTTTT.

The chain uses TRBV5-4 and TRBJ1-2; D unresolved. Germline V lookup: CDR1 SGHNT, CDR2 YYREEE (reference sequence). This CDR3 spans 14 amino acids. V gave up 0 bases and J gave up 4 bases, with 10 bases separating them. CDR3 region: CASSLDPDSYGYTF. In DNA form, the CDR3 reads TGTGCCAGCAGCTTGGACCCAGACTCCTATGGCTACACCTTC. Filled out from reference TRBV5-4 and TRBJ1-2, the complete variable domain reads ETGVTQSPTHLIKTRGQQVTLRCSSQSGHNTVSWYQQALGQGPQFIFQYYREEENGRGNFPPRFSGLQFPNYSSELNVNALELDDSALYLCASSLDPDSYGYTFGSGTRLTVV.

V usage is TRBV5-6 and J usage is TRBJ1-1, with D unclear. V was pared by 0 bases and J by 0 bases, with 9 bases between. The CDR3 covers 15 residues. The germline gives CDR1 SGHDT, CDR2 YYEEEE. The CDR3 coding sequence is TGTGCCAGCAGCTTGGAAGGCACTATGAACACTGAAGCTTTCTTT. Amino acids: CASSLEGTMNTEAFF.

The gene calls are TRBV3-1 (or the pseudogene TRBV3-2) and TRBJ2-1; TRBD2 matches 14 bases. Looked up from germline, CDR1 is LGHDT and CDR2 is YNNKEL (reference sequence). The CDR3 has 16 residues. The V segment lost 3 bases and the J segment 7 bases; nucleotides outside the gene matches: 5. The CDR3 nucleotides are TGTGCCAGCAGCCAGTCCGGGACTAGCGGGAGAAATGAGCAGTTCTTC. Its translation: CASSQSGTSGRNEQFF.

The rearrangement joins TRBV6-6 to TRBJ1-2; D call uncertain. Germline-derived CDR1 and CDR2 are MNHNY and SVGAGI (reference sequence). The CDR3 consists of 15 residues. Trimming took 2 bases from V and 7 from J, leaving 17 bases between them. The CDR3 region is CASSYGSRSGSGYTF. The CDR3 nucleotides are TGTGCCAGCAGTTACGGGAGCCGGAGTGGGTCTGGCTACACCTTC.

J is TRBJ1-3 and V is TRBV7-9, with no clear D. CDR1 SEHNR and CDR2 FQNEAQ come from the germline V gene (reference sequence). This CDR3 is built from 15 residues. Trimming shortened V by 1 base and J by 0 bases, and 7 bases separated the two germline ends. This CDR3 is CASSLGQISGNTIYF. The CDR3 coding sequence is TGTGCCAGCAGCTTAGGGCAGATCTCTGGAAACACCATATATTTT.

The rearrangement joins TRBV19 to TRBJ1-5; 9 bases are shared with TRBD1. V dropped 10 bases and J dropped 0; count of bases not matched to a gene: 4. The germline CDR1 and CDR2 sequences are LNHDA and SQIVND (reference sequence). This CDR3 has 14 amino acids. The DNA of the CDR3 is TGTGCCACCGGGACAGGGACTAGCAATCAGCCCCAGCATTTT. Protein product: CATGTGTSNQPQHF.